Given below is one TCR beta chain in context. Its antigen is not known. The data originate from a study of a mutant IDH1 vaccine in newly diagnosed glioma. At the level of the study: Prior therapy was radiotherapy, temozolomide, or both; most received both.

The CDR3 has 16 residues. Trimming removed 2 bases at V and 2 bases at J, with 10 bases between. Germline assignment: CDR1 MNHEY and CDR2 SMNVEV (reference sequence). Broader study findings: Vaccination elicited immune responses in roughly 93% of patients. Changes in the top peripheral T cell clonotypes seemingly had no bearing on pseudoprogression.

Assay: immunoSEQ multiplex PCR; the TCRdb copy retains only in-frame clones and omits some. The sample carries around 60,000 clones, about 85% recorded once. As for time point: week 23, last vaccination. The content of each vaccine dose was 300 ug of mutant IDH1 20-mer peptide, and topical imiquimod accompanied it. V and J are TRBV27 and TRBJ2-6; D not certain. The source is a man younger than 40 with glioma. Source: PBMCs, taken from a glioma patient whose treatment included an IDH1 peptide vaccine. The CDR3 loop is CASSLSTETGANVLTF. As DNA, the CDR3 is TGTGCCAGCAGTTTAAGTACAGAGACTGGGGCCAACGTCCTGACTTTC.